This T cell receptor beta chain was sequenced in a study of TIL therapy for anti-PD-1-resistant metastatic lung cancer. Study-wide context: Progressing patients received lymphodepletion, expanded TIL infusion and IL-2.

Sequencing used immunoSEQ v3. The assay was immunoSEQ multiplex PCR, and TCRdb's table has in-frame clones only and misses some. The sample gives about 36,000 clones, 73% of which show up once; under 7.5% is in the top ten. The time point here: pre-treatment sample, taken before nivolumab and TIL therapy. This CDR3 is 14 amino acids long. The germline CDR1 and CDR2 sequences are MNHEY and SMNVEV (reference sequence). Trimming stripped 6 bases from V and 6 bases from J, with 12 bases between. The chain uses TRBV27 and TRBJ1-6; possible D gene TRBD1, 6 bases. This receptor was obtained from a person aged 25 to 79 with non-small cell lung cancer. The material sequenced was blood, taken at baseline. CDR3 in DNA: TGTGCCAGCAGGCAACAGGGAGGTAATTCACCCCTCCACTTT. It specifies CASRQQGGNSPLHF.